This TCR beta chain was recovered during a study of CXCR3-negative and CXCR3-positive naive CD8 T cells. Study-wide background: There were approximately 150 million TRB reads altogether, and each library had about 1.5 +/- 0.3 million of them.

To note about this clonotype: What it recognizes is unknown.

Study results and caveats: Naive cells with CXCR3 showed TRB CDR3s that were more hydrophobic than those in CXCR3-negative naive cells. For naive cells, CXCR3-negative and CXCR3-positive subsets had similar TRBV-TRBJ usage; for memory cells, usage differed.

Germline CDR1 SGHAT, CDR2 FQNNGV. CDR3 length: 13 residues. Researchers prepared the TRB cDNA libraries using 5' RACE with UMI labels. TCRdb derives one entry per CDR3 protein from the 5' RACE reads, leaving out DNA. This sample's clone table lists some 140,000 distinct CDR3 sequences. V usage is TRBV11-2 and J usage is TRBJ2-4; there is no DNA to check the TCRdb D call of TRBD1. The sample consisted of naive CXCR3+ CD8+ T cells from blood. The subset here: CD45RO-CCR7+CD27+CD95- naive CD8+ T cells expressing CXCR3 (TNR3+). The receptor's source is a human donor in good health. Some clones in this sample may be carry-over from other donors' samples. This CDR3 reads CASSLVGTPGQYF.